The subject of this entry is one T cell receptor beta chain. What it binds is unknown. Germline trimming cut 7 bases from V and 8 bases from J; bases unmatched to any gene: 13. Germline CDR1 reads SQVTM; CDR2 reads ANQGSEA. The CDR3 consists of 14 residues. This sample was taken from a study of CD8 T cells in ankylosing spondylitis. General study findings and limits: There were earlier reports of some motif variants in reactive arthritis synovial fluid and blood. Reported data indicate significant enrichment of disease-linked clones within matched ankylosing spondylitis synovial fluid. Ankylosing spondylitis blood appeared to carry a characteristic TCR beta motif of roughly 8 highly homologous variants. A CD8+ phenotype characterized the disease-linked clones, which were relatively rare in peripheral blood.

TCRdb used MiXCR to reprocess the 5' RACE reads, holding one entry per CDR3 protein. The table records roughly 470,000 distinct CDR3 sequences, roughly a quarter of them present only once. The source of this sequence is a male donor with ankylosing spondylitis. The sequenced sample consisted of blood, either unsorted or a sorted T cell fraction (not recorded which). V is TRBV29-1 and J is TRBJ2-2; 7 bases map to TRBD1. Here the CDR3 DNA reads TGCAGCGCCTCACAGGGGTTTCGAGGGGGGGAGCTGTTTTTT. This codes for CSASQGFRGGELFF.